Listed below are T cell receptor beta chains from one sample, sequenced in a study of cytotoxic CD8 clonotypes in ibrutinib-treated CLL. Generated by immunoSEQ multiplex PCR, the TCRdb table keeps only in-frame clones and is missing some. The data hold about 270,000 clones, with 76% observed a single time. Sequencing used PBMCs, obtained at disease progression, from a patient treated with ibrutinib. The receptor set was obtained from a human donor with chronic lymphocytic leukemia. CDR3s include the opening cysteine and the closing phenylalanine or tryptophan. The D gene is left open where the match is weak. Size is omitted from some rows. Given values are once, few, many or a class for expanded clones.

cdr3_length,v_call,clone_size,d_call,j_call,cdr3_aa,cdr3_nt
13,TRBV6-6,NA,NA,TRBJ2-7,CASSYGHPYEQYF,TGTGCCAGCAGTTACGGACATCCCTACGAGCAGTACTTC
16,TRBV18,once,TRBD2,TRBJ2-3,CASSPRLAGYTDTQYF,TGTGCCAGCTCACCCCGACTAGCGGGGTACACAGATACGCAGTATTTT
13,TRBV29-1,NA,NA,TRBJ2-1,CSVGLLLRNEQFF,TGCAGCGTGGGACTCCTCCTCCGCAATGAGCAGTTCTTC
15,TRBV28,NA,NA,TRBJ1-4,CASSFLETQNEKLFF,TGTGCCAGCAGTTTCTTAGAAACACAGAATGAAAAACTGTTTTTT
13,TRBV27,NA,NA,TRBJ1-1,CASSLTGGTEAFF,TGTGCCAGCAGTCTCACGGGGGGGACTGAAGCTTTCTTT
16,TRBV18,few,NA,TRBJ2-7,CASSHALGPVAYEQYF,TGTGCCAGCTCACACGCATTAGGTCCTGTGGCATACGAGCAGTACTTC
13,TRBV7-7,NA,TRBD1,TRBJ2-7,CASSPDRGYEQYF,TGTGCCAGCAGCCCCGACAGGGGCTACGAGCAGTACTTC
15,TRBV7-9,few,NA,TRBJ2-2,CASSLVPSWTGELFF,TGTGCCAGCAGCTTAGTTCCGAGTTGGACCGGGGAGCTGTTTTTT
15,TRBV5-1,once,NA,TRBJ2-2,CASSLDSVGTGELFF,TGCGCCAGCAGCTTGGATTCAGTGGGCACCGGGGAGCTGTTTTTT
15,TRBV5-4,NA,NA,TRBJ2-7,CASSLQFTGTYEQYF,TGTGCCAGCAGCTTGCAGTTTACAGGGACCTACGAGCAGTACTTC
13,TRBV9,few,NA,TRBJ2-2,CASSVIGNGELFF,TGTGCCAGCAGCGTAATAGGGAACGGGGAGCTGTTTTTT
15,TRBV4-2,NA,TRBD1,TRBJ1-4,CASSQDLGQDEKLFF,TGTGCCAGCAGCCAAGATCTGGGACAGGATGAAAAACTGTTTTTT
14,TRBV5-1,once,TRBD1,TRBJ2-7,CASSLITGGGEQYF,TGCGCCAGCAGCTTGATTACAGGGGGCGGCGAGCAGTACTTC
14,TRBV5-4,NA,NA,TRBJ2-1,CASSSGVRYNEQFF,TGTGCCAGCAGCTCTGGAGTGCGATACAATGAGCAGTTCTTC
16,TRBV7-9,once,NA,TRBJ2-5,CASSSADTAGQETQYF,TGTGCCAGCAGTTCCGCTGACACGGCCGGGCAAGAGACCCAGTACTTC
16,TRBV5-4,NA,TRBD2,TRBJ2-1,CASSLGGLAGVNEQFF,TGTGCCAGCAGCTTGGGGGGGCTAGCGGGAGTGAATGAGCAGTTCTTC
18,TRBV5-6,NA,TRBD2,TRBJ2-1,CASSLSLAGHKGFNEQFF,TGTGCCAGCAGCTTGTCACTAGCGGGGCACAAAGGTTTTAATGAGCAGTTCTTC
16,TRBV4-3,NA,TRBD2,TRBJ2-1,CASSHQLAGGVNEQFF,TGCGCCAGCAGCCACCAACTAGCGGGAGGGGTGAATGAGCAGTTCTTC
16,TRBV18,NA,NA,TRBJ2-2,CASSPIAQEITGELFF,TGTGCCAGCTCACCAATAGCACAGGAGATCACCGGGGAGCTGTTTTTT
14,TRBV5-1,NA,NA,TRBJ2-7,CASSLGRQMGEQYF,TGCGCCAGCAGCTTGGGGCGGCAAATGGGCGAGCAGTACTTC
18,TRBV10-3,NA,NA,TRBJ1-6,CAISDQLAPSSYNSPLHF,TGTGCCATCAGTGATCAGCTGGCCCCCAGCTCCTATAATTCACCCCTCCACTTT
14,TRBV9,few,NA,TRBJ2-3,CASSVRLAADTQYF,TGTGCCAGCAGCGTTCGGCTAGCTGCAGATACGCAGTATTTT
16,TRBV5-1,NA,TRBD2,TRBJ2-7,CASSFHPTSVFYEQYF,TGCGCCAGCTCCTTCCACCCGACTAGCGTTTTTTACGAGCAGTACTTC
12,TRBV25-1,NA,NA,TRBJ2-7,CASSESLDEQYF,TGTGCCAGCAGTGAATCTCTCGACGAGCAGTACTTC
15,TRBV12-5,NA,NA,TRBJ2-5,CASGLGGAGRETQYF,TGTGCTAGTGGTTTGGGAGGGGCGGGCAGGGAGACCCAGTACTTC
16,TRBV11-3,NA,NA,TRBJ2-1,CASSRTVSGEYNEQFF,TGTGCCAGCAGCCGGACGGTTAGCGGAGAATACAATGAGCAGTTCTTC
15,TRBV7-8,NA,NA,TRBJ2-5,CASKARSGLGETQYF,TGTGCCAGCAAAGCCAGAAGCGGGCTCGGAGAGACCCAGTACTTC
14,TRBV7-9,once,NA,TRBJ2-3,CASSLDGYTDTQYF,TGTGCCAGCAGCCTCGACGGATACACAGATACGCAGTATTTT
12,TRBV27,few,NA,TRBJ2-7,CASSFGGYEQYF,TGTGCCAGCAGTTTTGGGGGGTACGAGCAGTACTTC
10,TRBV2,few,NA,TRBJ2-7,CASGQVEQYF,TGTGCCAGCGGCCAAGTAGAGCAGTACTTC
14,TRBV5-4,once,NA,TRBJ1-2,CASSLVGRNYGYTF,TGTGCCAGCAGCTTGGTAGGCAGAAACTATGGCTACACCTTC
12,TRBV5-6,NA,TRBD1,TRBJ1-1,CASSLGTGEAFF,TGTGCCAGCAGCTTGGGGACAGGTGAAGCTTTCTTT
12,TRBV18,NA,NA,TRBJ2-7,CASSPARGEQYF,TGTGCCAGCTCACCCGCCAGGGGCGAGCAGTACTTC
16,TRBV15,NA,NA,TRBJ2-7,CATSRGTGHSSYEQYF,TGTGCCACCAGCAGAGGAACAGGCCATAGCTCCTACGAGCAGTACTTC
14,TRBV7-3,NA,NA,TRBJ2-1,CASSLGPSEREQFF,TGTGCCAGCAGCTTAGGCCCCTCGGAGCGTGAGCAGTTCTTC
17,TRBV4-1,NA,NA,TRBJ2-3,CASSQSPAGRGGDTQYF,TGCGCCAGCAGCCAATCTCCAGCGGGTCGCGGCGGAGATACGCAGTATTTT
14,TRBV27,NA,TRBD2,TRBJ2-5,CASSAALAAPTQYF,TGTGCCAGCAGTGCGGCCCTAGCGGCTCCGACCCAGTACTTC